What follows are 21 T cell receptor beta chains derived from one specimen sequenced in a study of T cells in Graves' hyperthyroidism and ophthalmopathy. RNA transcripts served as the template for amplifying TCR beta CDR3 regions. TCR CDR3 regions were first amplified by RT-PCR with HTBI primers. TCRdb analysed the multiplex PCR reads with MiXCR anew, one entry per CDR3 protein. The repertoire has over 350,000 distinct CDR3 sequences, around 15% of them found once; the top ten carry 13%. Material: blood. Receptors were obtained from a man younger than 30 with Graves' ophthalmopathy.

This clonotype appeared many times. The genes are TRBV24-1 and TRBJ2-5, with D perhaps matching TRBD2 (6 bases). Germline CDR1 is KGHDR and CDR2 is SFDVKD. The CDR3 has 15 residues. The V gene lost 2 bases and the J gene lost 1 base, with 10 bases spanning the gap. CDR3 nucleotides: TGTGCCACCAGTGATTCCCGGGACTTCCAAGAGACCCAGTACTTC. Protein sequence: CATSDSRDFQETQYF.

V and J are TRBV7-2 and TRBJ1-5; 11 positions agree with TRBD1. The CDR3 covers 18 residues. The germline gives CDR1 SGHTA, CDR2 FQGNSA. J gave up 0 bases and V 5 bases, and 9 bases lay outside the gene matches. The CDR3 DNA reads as TGTGCCAGCAGCAAAGGACAGGGGGCTTCGTATAGCAATCAGCCCCAGCATTTT. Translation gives CASSKGQGASYSNQPQHF.

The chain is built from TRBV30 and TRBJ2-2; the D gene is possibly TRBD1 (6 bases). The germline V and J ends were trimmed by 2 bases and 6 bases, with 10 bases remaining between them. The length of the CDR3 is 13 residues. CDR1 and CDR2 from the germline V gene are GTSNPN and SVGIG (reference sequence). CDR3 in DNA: TGTGCCTGGAGTACCTCAGGGGCCGGGGAGCTGTTTTTT. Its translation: CAWSTSGAGELFF.

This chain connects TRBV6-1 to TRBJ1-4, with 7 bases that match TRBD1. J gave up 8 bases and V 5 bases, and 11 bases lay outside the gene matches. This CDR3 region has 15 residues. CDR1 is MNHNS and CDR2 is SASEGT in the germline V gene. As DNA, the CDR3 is TGTGCCAGCAGTACCTCCCAGGGGGTCGTCGAAAAACTGTTTTTT. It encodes CASSTSQGVVEKLFF.

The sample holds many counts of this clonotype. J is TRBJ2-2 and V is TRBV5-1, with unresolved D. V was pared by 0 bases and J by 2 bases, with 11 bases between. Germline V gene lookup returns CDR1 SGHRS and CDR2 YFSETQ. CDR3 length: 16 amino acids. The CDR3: CASSLAVAGNTGELFF. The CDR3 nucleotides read TGCGCCAGCAGCTTGGCCGTCGCAGGAAACACCGGGGAGCTGTTTTTT.

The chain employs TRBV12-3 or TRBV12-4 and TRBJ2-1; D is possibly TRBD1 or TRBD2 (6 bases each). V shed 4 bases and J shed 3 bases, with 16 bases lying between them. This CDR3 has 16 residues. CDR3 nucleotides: TGTGCCAGCAGTTCCCGGGCGGGACAACACTACAATGAGCAGTTCTTC. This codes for CASSSRAGQHYNEQFF.

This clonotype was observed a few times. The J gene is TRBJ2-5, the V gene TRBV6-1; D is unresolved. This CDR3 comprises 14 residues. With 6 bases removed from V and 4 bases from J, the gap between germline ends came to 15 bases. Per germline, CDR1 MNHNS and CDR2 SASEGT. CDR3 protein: CASSPRAPVETQYF. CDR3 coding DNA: TGTGCCAGCAGCCCCAGAGCCCCAGTAGAGACCCAGTACTTC.

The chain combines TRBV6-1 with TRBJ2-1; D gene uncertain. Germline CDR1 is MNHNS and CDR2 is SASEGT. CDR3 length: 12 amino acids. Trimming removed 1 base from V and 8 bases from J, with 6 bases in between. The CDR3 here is CASSEGADEQFF. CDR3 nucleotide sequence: TGTGCCAGCAGTGAAGGGGCGGATGAGCAGTTCTTC.

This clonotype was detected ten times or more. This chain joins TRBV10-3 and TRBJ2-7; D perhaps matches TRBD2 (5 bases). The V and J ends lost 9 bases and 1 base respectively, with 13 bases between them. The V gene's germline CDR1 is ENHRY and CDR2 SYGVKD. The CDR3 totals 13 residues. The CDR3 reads CAIGDRESYEQYF. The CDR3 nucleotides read TGTGCCATAGGAGACCGGGAATCCTACGAGCAGTACTTC.

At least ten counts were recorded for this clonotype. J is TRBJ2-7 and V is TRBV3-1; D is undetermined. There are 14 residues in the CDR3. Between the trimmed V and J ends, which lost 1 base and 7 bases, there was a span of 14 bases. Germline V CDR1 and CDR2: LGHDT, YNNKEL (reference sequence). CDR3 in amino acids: CASSQGVSLGEQYF. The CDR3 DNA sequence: TGTGCCAGCAGCCAAGGAGTCAGCCTTGGAGAGCAGTACTTC.

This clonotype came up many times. Here the CDR3 DNA reads TGTGCCAGCAGCCTACTAGCGGGAGGGCCACCCATACCAGATACGCAGTATTTT. Translation: CASSLLAGGPPIPDTQYF. The chain joins TRBV7-6 to TRBJ2-3; 13 bases are shared with TRBD2. V gave up 5 bases and J gave up 4 bases; unmatched junction bases: 12. Germline CDR1 is SGHVS and CDR2 is FNYEAQ. CDR3 length equals 18 residues.

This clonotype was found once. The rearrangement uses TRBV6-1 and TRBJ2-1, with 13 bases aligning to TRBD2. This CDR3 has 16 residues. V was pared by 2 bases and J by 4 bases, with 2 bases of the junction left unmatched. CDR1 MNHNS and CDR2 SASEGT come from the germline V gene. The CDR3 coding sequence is TGTGCCAGCAGTGAAACTAGCGGGGGGGGTTACAATGAGCAGTTCTTC. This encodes CASSETSGGGYNEQFF.

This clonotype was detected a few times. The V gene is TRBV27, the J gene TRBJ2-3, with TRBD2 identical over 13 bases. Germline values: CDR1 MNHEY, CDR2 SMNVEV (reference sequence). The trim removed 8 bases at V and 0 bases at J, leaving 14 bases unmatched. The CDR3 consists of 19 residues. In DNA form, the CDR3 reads TGTGCCAGCGGAAAACTAGCGGGAGGGCCATCCACTAGCACAGATACGCAGTATTTT. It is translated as CASGKLAGGPSTSTDTQYF.

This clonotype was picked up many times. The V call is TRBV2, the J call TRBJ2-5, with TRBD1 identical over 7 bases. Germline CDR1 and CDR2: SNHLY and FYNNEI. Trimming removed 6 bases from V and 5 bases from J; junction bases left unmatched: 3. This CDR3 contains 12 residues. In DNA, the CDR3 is TGTGCCAGCAGGGAACAGGGGGAGACCCAGTACTTC. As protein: CASREQGETQYF.

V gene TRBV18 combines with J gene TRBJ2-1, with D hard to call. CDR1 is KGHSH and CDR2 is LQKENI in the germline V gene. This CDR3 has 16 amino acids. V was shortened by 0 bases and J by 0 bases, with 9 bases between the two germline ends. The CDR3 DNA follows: TGTGCCAGCTCACCACCGCAGCTGAGCTCCTACAATGAGCAGTTCTTC. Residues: CASSPPQLSSYNEQFF. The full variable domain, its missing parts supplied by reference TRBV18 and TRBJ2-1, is NAGVMQNPRHLVRRRGQEARLRCSPMKGHSHVYWYRQLPEEGLKFMVYLQKENIIDESGMPKERFSAEFPKEGPSILRIQQVVRGDSAAYFCASSPPQLSSYNEQFFGPGTRLTVL.

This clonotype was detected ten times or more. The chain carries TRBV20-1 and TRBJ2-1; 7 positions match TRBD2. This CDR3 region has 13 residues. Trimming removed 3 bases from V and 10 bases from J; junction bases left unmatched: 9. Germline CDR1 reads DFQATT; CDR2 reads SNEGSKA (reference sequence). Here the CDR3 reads CSASEGGPEEQFF. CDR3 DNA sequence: TGCAGTGCTAGTGAGGGAGGGCCCGAAGAGCAGTTCTTC.

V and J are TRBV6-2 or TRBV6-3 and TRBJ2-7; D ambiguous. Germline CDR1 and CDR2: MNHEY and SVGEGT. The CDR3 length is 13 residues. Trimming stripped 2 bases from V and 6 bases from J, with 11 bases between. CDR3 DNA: TGTGCCAGCAGTTACGGGTTGGTGTCCGAGCAGTACTTC. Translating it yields CASSYGLVSEQYF.

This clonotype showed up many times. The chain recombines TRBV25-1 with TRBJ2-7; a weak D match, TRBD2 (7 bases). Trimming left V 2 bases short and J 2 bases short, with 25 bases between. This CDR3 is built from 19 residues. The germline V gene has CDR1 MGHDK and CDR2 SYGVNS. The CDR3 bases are TGTGCCAGCAGTGAACGACGCCCCCTATCGGGGGGCGGGCCCTACGAGCAGTACTTC. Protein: CASSERRPLSGGGPYEQYF.

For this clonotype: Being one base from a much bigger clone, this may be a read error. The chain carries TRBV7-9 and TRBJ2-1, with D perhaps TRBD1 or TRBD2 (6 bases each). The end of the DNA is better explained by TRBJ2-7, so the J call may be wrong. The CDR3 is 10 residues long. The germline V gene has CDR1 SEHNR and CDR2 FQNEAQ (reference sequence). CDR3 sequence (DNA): TGTGCCTGGGGGGCCAATGAGCAGTACTTC. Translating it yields CAWGANEQYF.

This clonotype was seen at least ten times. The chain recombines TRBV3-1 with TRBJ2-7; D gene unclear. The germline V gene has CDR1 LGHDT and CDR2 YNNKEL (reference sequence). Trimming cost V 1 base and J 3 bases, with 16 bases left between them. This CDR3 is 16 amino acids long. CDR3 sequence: CASSQGVAVGIYEQYF. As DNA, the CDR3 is TGTGCCAGCAGCCAAGGGGTGGCAGTTGGTATCTACGAGCAGTACTTC.

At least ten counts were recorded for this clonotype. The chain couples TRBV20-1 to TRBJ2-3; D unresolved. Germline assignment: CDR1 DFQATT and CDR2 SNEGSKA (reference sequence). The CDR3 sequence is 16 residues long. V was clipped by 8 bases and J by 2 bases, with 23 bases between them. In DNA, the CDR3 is TGCAGTACCCGTGGGTCGGTAGGCCTCGCCACAGATACGCAGTATTTT. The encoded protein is CSTRGSVGLATDTQYF.